This T cell receptor (beta chain) comes out of a study of shared T cell receptors in the human thymus. The CDR3 has 16 amino acids. CDR1 GTSNPN and CDR2 SVGIG come from the germline V gene (reference sequence). With 3 bases removed from V and 4 bases from J, the gap between germline ends came to 18 bases. Assay used: immunoSEQ multiplex PCR; TCRdb lists only in-frame clones, some missing. The repertoire holds almost 550,000 clones, with 75% to 80% as singletons. This clone was seen a single time. The same specimen was also included in a second study, on human thymus T cells. Turning to that study: Thymic resections from corrective heart surgery supplied the tissue.

Source material: thymocytes. This sequence originates from a boy under two years old with a congenital heart defect. The rearrangement uses TRBV30 and TRBJ1-4; unclear D gene. The CDR3 sequence is CAWRSHNAGFNEKLFF. As DNA, the CDR3 is TGTGCCTGGAGATCACACAATGCAGGCTTTAATGAAAAACTGTTTTTT. Variable domain in full (rest from reference TRBV30 and TRBJ1-4): SQTIHQWPATLVQPVGSPLSLECTVEGTSNPNLYWYRQAAGRGLQLLFYSVGIGQISSEVPQNLSASRPQDRQFILSSKKLLLSDSGFYLCAWRSHNAGFNEKLFFGSGTQLSVL.